This T cell receptor (beta chain) was observed in a study of blood T cell repertoires in COVID-19 (dated by TCRdb to 2018 to 2020). Broadly, across the study: Samples from collaborators originated in the United States, Italy and Spain and spanned both the acute and convalescent phases of COVID-19. The repertoires were released in a freely available public database meant as a resource for research on the immune response to SARS-CoV-2. Nearly every sample came with metadata listing a de-identified subject ID, COVID-19 status, age in years and sex. Subjects who had been exposed to COVID-19, were actively infected with it, or had recovered from it provided the deeply sampled blood TCRbeta repertoires that made up the dataset. Samples came from the ongoing ImmuneRACE study (first 160 participants) plus 1,254 subjects from 6 global collaborators. Where available, HLA class I and class II types were obtained from metadata supplied by the sample provider rather than from assay-based typing. The prospective study material was composed of cDNA or gDNA derived from T cells, B-cell-depleted T cells, or PBMCs. Results and caveats for the whole study, not just this receptor: The quantity of clinical and demographic metadata differed by source and by participant and was supplied without curation.

TCRbeta CDR3 regions were amplified from genomic DNA using the immunoSEQ Assay, a bias-controlled multiplex PCR. The original methods were these. The number of nucleated cells in each sample was estimated from the amplification of reference gene primers within the assay. To quantify the absolute abundance of each unique TCRbeta CDR3 rearrangement, sequence reads were collapsed and filtered. For each sample, productive Simpson clonality was calculated by taking the square root of Simpson's diversity index across productive rearrangements. TCRdb took over this immuneACCESS table, retaining in-frame rearrangements with V and J assigned. Such tables are incomplete; in checked studies, under half of the missing clones stem from an unresolved V gene, and the remainder is unexplained. That table furnishes V, J and clone size, whereas the DNA furnished D and trimming. This sample gives approximately 75,000 clones in total; roughly 80% of them show up just once. Around 9.6% of the sample is in the top ten clones.

According to the germline V gene, CDR1 reads SGHDT and CDR2 reads YYEEEE. Measured from the cysteine to the phenylalanine, the CDR3 is 16 residues long. Just CDR3 DNA is preserved here, 48 bases in frame from base 1. V drops 4 bases and J drops 4 bases, leaving 19 bases in between. Each collaborating institution followed its own protocols to collect whole blood in K2EDTA tubes. For TCRbeta analysis, collaborators shipped samples in one of three forms: frozen whole blood, isolated PBMCs, or DNA extracted from either of those sample types. Worth noting for this clone: Its target antigen remains unknown. Per-nucleotide qualities are absent, and no much larger clonotype sits a single base away.

The chain joins TRBV5-6 to TRBJ2-3; a weak D assignment points to TRBD2 (6 bases agree). The clonotype originates from a woman aged 80 or older with acute or convalescent COVID-19. Sequenced material: peripheral blood. The CDR3: CASSPLPGGWADTQYF. Read as DNA, the sequence is TGTGCCAGCAGCCCCCTACCCGGAGGGTGGGCAGATACGCAGTATTTT.